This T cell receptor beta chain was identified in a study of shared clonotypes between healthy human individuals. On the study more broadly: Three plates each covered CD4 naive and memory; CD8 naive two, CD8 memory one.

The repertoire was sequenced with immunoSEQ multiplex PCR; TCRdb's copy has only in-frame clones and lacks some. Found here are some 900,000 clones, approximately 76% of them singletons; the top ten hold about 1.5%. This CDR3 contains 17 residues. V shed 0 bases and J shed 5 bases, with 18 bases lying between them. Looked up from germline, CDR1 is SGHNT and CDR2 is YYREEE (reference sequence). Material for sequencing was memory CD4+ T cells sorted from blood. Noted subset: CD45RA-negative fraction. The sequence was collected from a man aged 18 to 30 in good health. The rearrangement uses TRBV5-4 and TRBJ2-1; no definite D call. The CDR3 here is CASSLGTLLFVDNEQFF. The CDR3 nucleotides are TGTGCCAGCAGCTTGGGGACGCTTCTTTTCGTTGACAATGAGCAGTTCTTC.